The following is a TCR beta chain sequence with its context. Its antigen remains undetermined. Per-nucleotide qualities are absent, and no much larger clonotype sits a single base away. These data come from a study of shared clonotypes between healthy human individuals (dated by TCRdb to the early 2020s). Describing the broader study: Two women and a few men aged 18 to 49 years were included in the cohort. For each donor, CD4 naive and CD4 memory were each given three plates, CD8 naive was given two plates, and CD8 memory was given one plate. To estimate repertoire size and how much clonotype sharing occurs between individuals, the study deeply sequenced the blood TCR repertoires of five or six healthy adults. Different laboratories and diverse techniques were used to prepare libraries and sequence TCR repertoires, to increase sequencing depth and limit assay-specific biases. Per donor, leukapheresis produced somewhere between about 0.94 and 9 billion PBMCs. Broad study findings and their caveats: Naive subsets generally had larger estimated clonotype richness than memory subsets did. Sharing across a few donors was observed for approximately 5% of naive CD4, about 3.2% of naive CD8, 2% to 2.5% of memory CD4, and around 0.44% of memory CD8 clonotypes. Pairwise subsampling indicated that sequencing depth was expected to affect the degree of clonotype sharing among donors. Higher generation probabilities were observed for clonotypes shared by all four sorted-subset donors than for non-shared clonotypes. Incomplete sequencing was indicated by rarefaction of sorted-subset datasets, despite the large sequencing depth. Because the study included only a small number of donors, the genetic and exposure-history diversity represented was limited. Sampling was restricted to blood, and TCR repertoires in tissue are likely to differ from TCR repertoires in blood.

CD8 naive samples were CD45RO-negative cells positively selected for CCR7, giving a CD45RA+CCR7+ population that excluded TemRA cells. The donors were healthy, HIV-negative adults with no recently reported acute infections or vaccinations. Every donor was a Caucasian adult living in Nashville, Tennessee, USA. After blood collection by leukapheresis, PBMCs were isolated using Ficoll-Histopaque density gradient centrifugation and then cryopreserved in the vapor phase of liquid nitrogen. Purity and quantity of every magnetically sorted T cell population were checked by analytical flow cytometry. From each sorted fraction, genomic DNA was isolated and quantified by UV absorbance on a Nanodrop 2000c. V is cut by 0 bases and J by 10 bases, and the space between the germline ends is 13 bases. The CDR3 starts with the cysteine, ends with the phenylalanine, and has 14 residues. Only the CDR3 region is kept as DNA, spanning 42 bases read in frame from base 1. The germline V gene (reference sequence) provides CDR1 WNHNN and CDR2 SYGVQD.

Using the deep immunoSEQ assay, TCR CDR3 regions were amplified from genomic DNA by multiplex PCR. Genomic DNA extracted from each cell subset was distributed evenly over all wells of several immunoSEQ 96-well plates, and each plate served as one replicate. For sorted subsets, 200 to 250 ng genomic DNA, equal to 30,000 to 35,000 T cell genomes, was loaded into each replicate PCR. Purified libraries were measured with a Qubit 3.0 fluorometer, size-checked on a Bioanalyzer 2100, and measured again with the KAPA Library Quantification kit. Every immunoSEQ 96-well plate was sequenced on a separate single-read 150-cycle Illumina NextSeq 550 flow cell. As for how the authors treated the data: Because the immunoSEQ output held only junctional sequences and lacked quality scores, the filtering could not match the filtering applied to full-length reads. To assign V/J genes and CDR3, sequences were annotated using PyIR, a Python wrapper for IgBLAST v1.9, with IMGT germline references. Any read was removed if the V/J assignment was weak (E-value above 1e-6), the CDR3 was missing, or the read contained stop codons, out-of-frame junctions, or ambiguous translated residues. A V3J clonotype was defined by an identical inferred V gene, J gene, and CDR3 amino acid sequence. To compute the percentage overlap between repertoires, the number of shared unique clonotypes was divided by the size of the smaller repertoire. RTK rarefaction, the Chao1 estimator, and Recon v2.1 estimates of unobserved clonotypes were used to assess repertoire richness. For all TCRbeta clonotypes obtained by the gDNA method from a few donors, generation probabilities were computed with OLGA. The table comes from immuneACCESS by way of TCRdb, which keeps in-frame sequences with V and J called. Part of the clones is missing from these tables; in studies checked, under half for an unresolved V gene and the rest for unknown reasons. Clone size and the V and J calls come from that table; the DNA yielded D and trimming. The sample table shows around 560,000 clones, and approximately 95% are seen once. The biggest ten clones account for about 0.11% of the sample.

The chain was built from TRBV10-1 and TRBJ2-1; the D gene is perhaps TRBD1, on 5 matching bases. The sample comprised naive CD8+ T cells sorted from blood. In light of the paper, this sample's cell subset or site label describes: CD45RA+CCR7+. The TCR was taken from a woman younger than 45 in good health. The CDR3 corresponds to CASSESVDRREQFF. The DNA sequence follows: TGCGCCAGCAGTGAGTCAGTCGACAGACGCGAGCAGTTCTTC.